These T cell receptor beta chains were read from a single sample in a study of radiotherapy plus CTLA-4 blockade in lung cancer. Repertoires were generated with immunoSEQ multiplex PCR, while TCRdb's copy carries only in-frame clones and drops some. The sample holds 120,000 or so clones; just under 90% are singletons and the top ten take 6.9%. The starting material was peripheral blood, obtained from a patient treated with radiotherapy plus ipilimumab. These receptors were collected from a human donor with non-small cell lung cancer that progressed on radiotherapy plus ipilimumab. Both conserved end residues are part of each CDR3. The order of the fields is V gene, CDR3 length, clone size, D gene, J gene, CDR3 DNA, CDR3 protein. A D gene is named only where the DNA matches it firmly. The size of a clone is reported for some rows only, either as once, few or many, or as a class for expanded clones.

TRBV29-1	12	.	TRBD2	TRBJ2-1	TGCAGCGCCACGGGGACTAGCTATGAGCAGTTCTTC	CSATGTSYEQFF
TRBV6-1	15	.	.	TRBJ1-4	TGTGCCAGCACAAATCAGGGTTTAGAAAATGAAAAACTGTTTTTT	CASTNQGLENEKLFF
TRBV19	18	.	.	TRBJ1-5	TGTGCCAGTATGGACCCTTGGAGGGCGCCTAATAGCAATCAGCCCCAGCATTTT	CASMDPWRAPNSNQPQHF
TRBV2	12	.	.	TRBJ2-1	TGTGCCAGCACCACTGCCTACAATGAGCAGTTCTTC	CASTTAYNEQFF
TRBV6-5	14	.	TRBD2	TRBJ2-7	TGTGCCAGCAGTTCGGGGGGGCCTCTTTACGAGCAGTACTTC	CASSSGGPLYEQYF
TRBV15	16	.	.	TRBJ2-1	TGTGCCACCAGCAGAGCCTCAGGGGTCGCCTACAATGAGCAGTTCTTC	CATSRASGVAYNEQFF
TRBV2	13	.	TRBD2	TRBJ2-5	TGTGCCAGCAGGGTAGCGGGAGCAGAGACCCAGTACTTC	CASRVAGAETQYF
TRBV19	11	once	.	TRBJ1-2	TGTGCCAGTAGTAAGTTCGGTGGCTACACCTTC	CASSKFGGYTF
TRBV5-1	15	once	TRBD2	TRBJ2-2	TGCGCCAGTCAAGATCTAGCGGGAGTAGCGGGGGAGCTGTTTTTT	CASQDLAGVAGELFF
TRBV6-6	14	.	.	TRBJ2-7	TGTGCCAGCAGTGGGACGGAAACTTACTACGAGCAGTACTTC	CASSGTETYYEQYF
TRBV7-6	15	.	.	TRBJ2-2	TGTGCCAGCAGCTTAGGGGTGGGGAACACCGGGGAGCTGTTTTTT	CASSLGVGNTGELFF
TRBV7-8	19	.	TRBD1	TRBJ1-4	TGTGCCAGCAGCTTAATAACAGGGGGACGACTTGCAACTAATGAAAAACTGTTTTTT	CASSLITGGRLATNEKLFF
TRBV2	12	.	.	TRBJ1-2	TGTGCCAGCAAGGTTGAAAACTATGGCTACACCTTC	CASKVENYGYTF
TRBV6-5	14	.	.	TRBJ2-1	TGTGCCAGCAGTTACTATTCAGGGATCAATGAGCAGTTCTTC	CASSYYSGINEQFF
TRBV5-1	15	.	.	TRBJ2-1	TGCGCCAGCAGCTTGGTCGCGTACTCCTACAATGAGCAGTTCTTC	CASSLVAYSYNEQFF
TRBV14	13	.	TRBD1	TRBJ2-1	TGTGCCAGCAGCCCCGGGACAGAGAATGAGCAGTTCTTC	CASSPGTENEQFF
TRBV7-6	16	.	TRBD1	TRBJ1-1	TGTGCCAGCAGCTTAGGAACAGGGGGTTCGAACACTGAAGCTTTCTTT	CASSLGTGGSNTEAFF
TRBV7-9	14	.	.	TRBJ2-2	TGTGCCAGCAGCTCGGGACTCCTCCGCGGGGAGCTGTTTTTT	CASSSGLLRGELFF